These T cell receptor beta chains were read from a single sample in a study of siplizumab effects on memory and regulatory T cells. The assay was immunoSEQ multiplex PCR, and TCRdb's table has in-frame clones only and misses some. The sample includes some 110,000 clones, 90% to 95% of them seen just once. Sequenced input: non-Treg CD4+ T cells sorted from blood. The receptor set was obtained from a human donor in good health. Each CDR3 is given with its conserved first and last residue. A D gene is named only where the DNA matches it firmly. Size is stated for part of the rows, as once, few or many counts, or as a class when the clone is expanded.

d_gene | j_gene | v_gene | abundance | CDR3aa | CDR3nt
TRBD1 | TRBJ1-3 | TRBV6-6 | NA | CASSKGGGGNTIYF | TGTGCCAGCAGCAAAGGGGGCGGTGGAAACACCATATATTTT
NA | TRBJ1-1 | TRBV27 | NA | CASSLGAALNTEAFF | TGTGCCAGCAGTTTGGGGGCAGCGCTGAACACTGAAGCTTTCTTT
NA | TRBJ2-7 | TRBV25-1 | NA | CASSEGYEQYF | TGTGCCAGCAGTGAAGGGTACGAGCAGTACTTC
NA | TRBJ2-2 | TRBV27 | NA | CASSLKGLPRGGELFF | TGTGCCAGCAGTTTAAAGGGACTCCCGAGAGGCGGGGAGCTGTTTTTT
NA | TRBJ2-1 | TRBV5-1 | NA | CASSSTGHYNEQFF | TGCGCCAGCAGCTCGACAGGACACTACAATGAGCAGTTCTTC
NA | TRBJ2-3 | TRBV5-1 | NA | CASSLAGTDTQYF | TGCGCCAGCAGCTTGGCAGGGACAGATACGCAGTATTTT
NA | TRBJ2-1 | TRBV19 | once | CASSISEQGGNEQFF | TGTGCCAGTAGTATTTCGGAGCAGGGCGGCAATGAGCAGTTCTTC
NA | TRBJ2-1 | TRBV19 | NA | CAIAAPTDNEQFF | TGTGCCATAGCTGCCCCAACGGACAATGAGCAGTTCTTC
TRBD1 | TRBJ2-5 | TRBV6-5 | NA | CASSPQGWSGQYF | TGTGCCAGCAGTCCACAGGGGTGGAGTGGCCAGTACTTC
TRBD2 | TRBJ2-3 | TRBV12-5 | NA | CASAGGTSWDTDTQYF | TGTGCTAGTGCGGGTGGGACTAGCTGGGACACAGATACGCAGTATTTT
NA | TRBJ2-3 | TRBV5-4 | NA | CASSINSRDSQDTQYF | TGTGCCAGCAGTATCAATTCCCGGGACTCCCAAGATACGCAGTATTTT
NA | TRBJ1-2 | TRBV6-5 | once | CASRQGGGYTF | TGTGCCAGCAGACAGGGCGGGGGCTACACCTTC
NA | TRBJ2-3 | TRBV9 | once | CASSVPPADTQYF | TGTGCCAGCAGCGTCCCCCCCGCAGATACGCAGTATTTT
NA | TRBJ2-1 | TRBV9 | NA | CASSVHPGGSSYNEQFF | TGTGCCAGCAGCGTCCACCCCGGCGGGTCCTCCTACAATGAGCAGTTCTTC
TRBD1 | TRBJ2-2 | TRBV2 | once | CASSEGAVNTGELFF | TGTGCCAGCAGCGAGGGGGCGGTGAACACCGGGGAGCTGTTTTTT
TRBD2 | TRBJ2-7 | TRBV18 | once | CASSPPSGYEQYF | TGTGCCAGCTCACCACCTAGCGGGTACGAGCAGTACTTC
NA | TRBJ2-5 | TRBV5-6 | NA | CASSLRPQETQYF | TGTGCCAGCAGCTTGCGGCCCCAAGAGACCCAGTACTTC
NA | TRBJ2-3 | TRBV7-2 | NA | CASSLEGRATDTQYF | TGTGCCAGCAGCTTAGAGGGAAGGGCCACAGATACGCAGTATTTT
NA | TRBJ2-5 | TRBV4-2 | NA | CASSPTGGEETQYF | TGTGCCAGCAGCCCCACGGGCGGGGAAGAGACCCAGTACTTC
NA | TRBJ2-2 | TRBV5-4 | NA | CASGHSNTGELFF | TGTGCCAGCGGACATTCGAACACCGGGGAGCTGTTTTTT
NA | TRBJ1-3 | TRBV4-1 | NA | CASSQDRAVNPTPGNTIYF | TGCGCCAGCAGCCAAGATCGGGCCGTAAACCCAACACCTGGAAACACCATATATTTT
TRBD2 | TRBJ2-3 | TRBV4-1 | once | CASRTSGRGTDTQYF | TGCGCCAGCAGGACTAGCGGGAGGGGAACAGATACGCAGTATTTT
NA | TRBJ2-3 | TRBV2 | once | CASLLRPLSAADTQYF | TGTGCCAGCCTACTGCGTCCTCTCAGTGCCGCAGATACGCAGTATTTT
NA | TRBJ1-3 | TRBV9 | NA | CASSPGLGLSGNTIYF | TGTGCCAGCAGCCCAGGGCTTGGCCTCTCTGGAAACACCATATATTTT
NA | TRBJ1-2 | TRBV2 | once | CASRPGRINYGYTF | TGTGCCAGCAGACCAGGGCGAATTAACTATGGCTACACCTTC
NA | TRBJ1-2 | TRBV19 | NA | CASSIDAGPSNYGYTF | TGTGCCAGTAGTATAGATGCCGGGCCATCTAACTATGGCTACACCTTC
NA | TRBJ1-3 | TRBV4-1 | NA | CASSRTRTVSGNTIYF | TGCGCCAGCAGCCGGACCCGGACAGTCTCTGGAAACACCATATATTTT
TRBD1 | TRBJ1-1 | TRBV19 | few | CASSTQGTEAFF | TGTGCCAGTAGTACACAGGGGACTGAAGCTTTCTTT
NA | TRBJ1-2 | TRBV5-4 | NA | CASSLDRNYGYTF | TGTGCCAGCAGCTTGGACAGAAACTATGGCTACACCTTC
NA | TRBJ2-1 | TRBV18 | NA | CASSPGSNNEQFF | TGTGCCAGCTCACCAGGGTCTAACAATGAGCAGTTCTTC
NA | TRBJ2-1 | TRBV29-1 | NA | CSVGQGYNEQFF | TGCAGCGTGGGCCAGGGGTACAATGAGCAGTTCTTC
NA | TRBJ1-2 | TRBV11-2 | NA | CASSLSGGGYGYTF | TGTGCCAGCAGTCTGTCGGGCGGGGGCTATGGCTACACCTTC
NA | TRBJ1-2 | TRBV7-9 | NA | CASSSRWTDGYTF | TGTGCCAGCAGCTCTCGATGGACGGATGGCTACACCTTC
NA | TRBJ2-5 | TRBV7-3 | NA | CASSFYGETQYF | TGTGCCAGCAGCTTCTACGGCGAGACCCAGTACTTC
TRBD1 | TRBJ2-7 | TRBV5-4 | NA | CASSLPGQGSYEQYF | TGTGCCAGCAGCCTCCCGGGACAGGGTTCCTACGAGCAGTACTTC
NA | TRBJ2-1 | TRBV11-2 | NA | CASSPPGTTHNEQFF | TGTGCCAGCAGCCCCCCCGGGACAACGCACAATGAGCAGTTCTTC
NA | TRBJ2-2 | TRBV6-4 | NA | CASSLFSTGELFF | TGTGCCAGCAGCCTTTTTAGCACCGGGGAGCTGTTTTTT
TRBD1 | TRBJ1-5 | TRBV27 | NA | CASKGQGGQQPQHF | TGTGCCAGCAAGGGACAGGGGGGACAGCAGCCCCAGCATTTT
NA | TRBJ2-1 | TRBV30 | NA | CAWSVQRITTQFF | TGTGCCTGGAGTGTGCAGCGGATTACGACCCAGTTCTTC
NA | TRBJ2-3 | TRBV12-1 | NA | CASSFALPFLADTQYF | TGTGCCAGCAGCTTTGCACTACCTTTTTTGGCAGATACGCAGTATTTT
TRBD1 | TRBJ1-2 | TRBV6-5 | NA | CASSSDRGYTF | TGTGCCAGCAGCTCGGACAGGGGCTACACCTTC
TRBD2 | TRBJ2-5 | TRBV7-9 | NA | CASHRGGWLETQYF | TGTGCCAGCCACCGGGGGGGCTGGTTAGAGACCCAGTACTTC
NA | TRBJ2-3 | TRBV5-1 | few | CASSLYGFNTDTQYF | TGCGCCAGCAGCTTGTACGGCTTTAACACAGATACGCAGTATTTT
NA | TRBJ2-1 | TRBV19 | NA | CASTLTGWSHNEQFF | TGTGCCAGTACCTTAACAGGGTGGTCTCACAATGAGCAGTTCTTC
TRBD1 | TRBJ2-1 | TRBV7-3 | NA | CASSLTDARTGQFF | TGTGCCAGCAGCTTAACGGACGCGAGGACAGGGCAGTTCTTC
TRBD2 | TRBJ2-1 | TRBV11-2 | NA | CASSLDWLAANEQFF | TGTGCCAGCAGCTTAGATTGGCTAGCGGCCAATGAGCAGTTCTTC
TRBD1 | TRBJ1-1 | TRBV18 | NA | CASSPIPDRDNTEAFF | TGTGCCAGCTCACCAATCCCGGACAGGGACAACACTGAAGCTTTCTTT
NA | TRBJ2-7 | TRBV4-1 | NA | CASSPEGTGEQYF | TGCGCCAGCAGCCCCGAAGGGACGGGCGAGCAGTACTTC
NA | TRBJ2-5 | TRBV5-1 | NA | CASSLGSQETQYF | TGCGCCAGCAGCTTAGGCAGCCAAGAGACCCAGTACTTC
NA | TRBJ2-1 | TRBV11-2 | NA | CASSGVGFYNEQFF | TGTGCCAGCAGCGGAGTGGGGTTCTACAATGAGCAGTTCTTC
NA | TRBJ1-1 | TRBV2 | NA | CATTRATRNTEAFF | TGTGCCACTACCAGGGCAACTCGGAACACTGAAGCTTTCTTT
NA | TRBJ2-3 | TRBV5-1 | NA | CASSLGPGVGDTQYF | TGCGCCAGCAGCTTGGGACCGGGGGTGGGAGATACGCAGTATTTT
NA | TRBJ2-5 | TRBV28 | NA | CASSLQETQYF | TGTGCCAGCAGTCTCCAAGAGACCCAGTACTTC